One and the same sample provided the 2 T cell receptor beta chains below, sequenced in a study of cytomegalovirus exposure and HLA in healthy donors. Amplification used 60 Vbeta primers and 13 Jbeta primers. TCRdb keeps only in-frame clones here, not all; method: immunoSEQ multiplex PCR. The sample table sets out about 110,000 clones. Sequenced input: PBMCs. These receptors originate from a man younger than 45 in good health and CMV-seronegative.

The rearrangement joins TRBV20-1 to TRBJ2-1, with D unclear. V lost 7 bases, J lost 1 base, and 5 bases lay in between. The germline CDR1 and CDR2 sequences are DFQATT and SNEGSKA (reference sequence). CDR3 length: 11 amino acids. CDR3 loop: CSESSYNEQFF. DNA for the CDR3: TGCAGTGAATCTTCCTACAATGAGCAGTTCTTC.

V usage is TRBV6-5 and J usage is TRBJ2-6, with D perhaps matching TRBD1 (5 bases). CDR1 MNHEY and CDR2 SVGAGI come from the germline V gene. Deletions cut 2 bases from V and 1 base from J, with 9 bases between. The CDR3 consists of 16 residues. CDR3 sequence (DNA): TGTGCCAGCAGTTACGGGCAGGGATCTGGGGCCAACGTCCTGACTTTC. Its protein is CASSYGQGSGANVLTF.